This T cell receptor beta chain was captured by sequencing in a study of T cell repertoires in cytomegalovirus infection. General study results and limits: CMV-specific TCR beta clonotypes restricted by HLA-C dominated the ex vivo response. CMV carriers having the relevant HLA were flagged by cumulative public TCR beta family frequency.

TCRdb redid the calling of the reads with MiXCR, one entry per CDR3 protein. The table records 250,000 to 300,000 distinct CDR3 sequences, roughly 25% of them present only once. Concerning this clonotype itself: Its target is unknown.

J lost 5 bases, V lost 0 bases, and 6 bases had no gene match. The CDR3 sequence is 15 residues long. Germline CDR1 MNHEY, CDR2 SVGAGI. This TCR was recovered from a human donor in good health (CMV status not recorded). Some clones in this sample may be carry-over from other donors' samples. What was sequenced was PBMCs. J is TRBJ1-1 and V is TRBV6-5; TRBD1 matches 7 bases. In DNA, the CDR3 is TGTGCCAGCAGTTACTCGACAGGGTCCCGGACTGAAGCTTTCTTT. Protein product: CASSYSTGSRTEAFF.